Shown below are 21 T cell receptor beta chains from a single sample sequenced in a study of blood T cell repertoires in COVID-19. Profiled with immunoSEQ multiplex PCR; TCRdb holds only in-frame clones, not every one. The sample shows about 58,000 clones, roughly 77% of them seen only once. Sequenced input: peripheral blood. The receptor source for this set is a man in his sixties with COVID-19, enrolled during active disease.

The chain's CDR3 is CASSVDGGSAGELFF. The CDR3 DNA reads as TGTGCCAGCAGCGTAGATGGAGGGTCGGCCGGGGAGCTGTTTTTT. The V gene is TRBV9, the J gene TRBJ2-2; maybe TRBD2 (6 bases). The CDR3 totals 15 residues. In germline, CDR1 is SGDLS, CDR2 YYNGEE. V lost 0 bases, J lost 6 bases, and 12 bases lay in between.

V usage is TRBV25-1 and J usage is TRBJ2-7; TRBD1 might be the D (6 bases). With 4 bases removed from V and 6 bases from J, the gap between germline ends came to 10 bases. Germline lookup yields CDR1 MGHDK and CDR2 SYGVNS. The CDR3 has 12 residues. The CDR3 DNA follows: TGTGCCAGCAGTGGGGGGCTGAGCGAGCAGTACTTC. This translates into CASSGGLSEQYF.

This chain connects TRBV5-6 to TRBJ1-1, with D perhaps matching TRBD1 (6 bases). CDR1 and CDR2 from the germline V gene are SGHDT and YYEEEE. Deletions cut 2 bases from V and 5 bases from J, with 16 bases between. The CDR3 spans 15 residues. Written as DNA, the CDR3 is TGTGCCAGCAGCTTCACAGGGCTATCGTGGACTGAAGCTTTCTTT. This encodes CASSFTGLSWTEAFF.

The chain joins TRBV5-1 to TRBJ1-6; TRBD1 matches at 8 bases. The CDR3 length is 15 residues. V was clipped by 2 bases and J by 6 bases; unmatched bases: 4. Germline V CDR1 and CDR2: SGHRS, YFSETQ. This chain's CDR3 is CASSLQGGTNSPLHF. Here the CDR3 DNA reads TGCGCCAGCAGCTTACAGGGGGGGACTAATTCACCCCTCCACTTT.

The chain has TRBV2 and TRBJ2-2, with D possibly TRBD1 on 6 matching bases. V was shortened by 6 bases and J by 2 bases, with 13 bases between the two germline ends. Germline loops: CDR1 SNHLY, CDR2 FYNNEI. CDR3 length equals 15 residues. CDR3 coding DNA: TGTGCCAGCAGACAACAGGGCCTTAACACCGGGGAGCTGTTTTTT. It codes for CASRQQGLNTGELFF.

This chain connects TRBV7-3 to TRBJ2-5; D is possibly TRBD2 (5 bases). The germline V gene has CDR1 SGHTA and CDR2 FQGTGA. The V and J ends lost 5 bases and 5 bases respectively, with 18 bases between them. This CDR3 contains 15 residues. CDR3 region: CASSPQAGRVETQYF. CDR3 nucleotides: TGTGCCAGCAGCCCCCAGGCCGGGCGGGTGGAGACCCAGTACTTC.

This clone was seen a few times. The chain recombines TRBV18 with TRBJ1-6; possibly TRBD1 for D (6 bases). Germline V gives CDR1 KGHSH, CDR2 LQKENI. The CDR3 loop spans 15 amino acids. V shed 6 bases and J shed 6 bases, with 15 bases lying between them. In nucleotides, the CDR3 is TGTGCCAGCTCGCAAGGACAGTTTAGTAATTCACCCCTCCACTTT. This gives the protein CASSQGQFSNSPLHF.

This chain links TRBV9 with TRBJ2-2; the match to TRBD1 covers 10 bases. Trimming at V came to 3 bases and at J to 5 bases, leaving 4 bases not matched to a gene. The CDR3 sequence is 15 residues long. The germline CDR1 and CDR2 sequences are SGDLS and YYNGEE. The CDR3 loop reads CASSDRDRGTGELFF. The CDR3 nucleotides read TGTGCCAGCAGCGACCGGGACAGGGGAACCGGGGAGCTGTTTTTT.

The chain has TRBV2 and TRBJ1-6; D gene uncertain. This CDR3 comprises 15 residues. With 8 bases removed from V and 9 bases from J, the gap between germline ends came to 20 bases. Germline loops: CDR1 SNHLY, CDR2 FYNNEI. The DNA of the CDR3 is TGTGCCAGCGGAGCGGCTGCGGTCGGAAGTTCACCCCTCCACTTT. This sequence encodes CASGAAAVGSSPLHF.

The gene calls are TRBV19 and TRBJ2-7; 8 bases fit TRBD2. With V trimmed by 0 bases and J by 0 bases, 1 base remained unmatched. There are 15 residues in the CDR3. Germline values: CDR1 LNHDA, CDR2 SQIVND (reference sequence). Here the CDR3 reads CASSIDSGDSYEQYF. CDR3 DNA sequence: TGTGCCAGTAGTATAGATAGCGGGGACTCCTACGAGCAGTACTTC.

This clone was counted a few times. The rearrangement joins TRBV29-1 to TRBJ2-7; maybe TRBD2 (7 bases). Germline V gives CDR1 SQVTM, CDR2 ANQGSEA. The CDR3 extends over 13 amino acids. Trimming took 7 bases from V and 6 from J, leaving 19 bases between them. The CDR3 loop reads CSATSGGGREQYF. The CDR3 DNA sequence: TGCAGCGCCACCTCGGGGGGCGGCCGCGAGCAGTACTTC.

This rearrangement joins TRBV10-3 to TRBJ1-5, with 8 bases identical to TRBD1. CDR3 length: 14 residues. In germline, CDR1 is ENHRY, CDR2 SYGVKD. The J segment lost 3 bases and the V segment lost 10 bases, leaving 8 bases of the junction unmatched. The chain's CDR3 is CASAGTGNNQPQHF. The CDR3 DNA reads as TGTGCCAGCGCCGGGACAGGAAACAATCAGCCCCAGCATTTT.

This clone occurred once. J is TRBJ1-5 and V is TRBV10-3, with D possibly TRBD1 on 5 matching bases. Germline V gene lookup returns CDR1 ENHRY and CDR2 SYGVKD. Trimming took off 6 bases at V and 2 bases at J, with 14 bases between the two ends. The CDR3 is 15 residues long. CDR3 in amino acids: CAIRAGSDGNQPQHF. CDR3 nucleotides: TGTGCCATCAGGGCAGGGTCCGATGGCAATCAGCCCCAGCATTTT.

The rearrangement joins TRBV7-9 to TRBJ1-2; D gene unclear. CDR3 size: 14 residues. V dropped 1 base and J dropped 3 bases, with 9 bases sitting between them. CDR1 and CDR2 from the germline V gene are SEHNR and FQNEAQ (reference sequence). The CDR3 sequence: CASSLETVYYGYTF. The CDR3 coding sequence is TGTGCCAGCAGCTTAGAGACTGTTTACTATGGCTACACCTTC.

Only a few counts were recorded for this clone. The gene calls are TRBV6-1 and TRBJ1-3; TRBD1 is a possible D gene (5 bases). Germline lookup yields CDR1 MNHNS and CDR2 SASEGT. Between the trimmed V and J ends, which lost 3 bases and 4 bases, there was a span of 7 bases. This CDR3 has 13 residues. CDR3 sequence reads: CASSETAGNTIYF. As DNA, the CDR3 is TGTGCCAGCAGTGAGACAGCAGGAAACACCATATATTTT.

This clone has more than one count but fewer than ten. The chain employs TRBV7-2 and TRBJ1-4, with D perhaps matching TRBD1 (5 bases). The V gene lost 5 bases and the J gene lost 6 bases, with 16 bases spanning the gap. Germline V gene data show CDR1 as SGHTA and CDR2 as FQGNSA. The CDR3 consists of 15 residues. The CDR3 DNA is TGTGCCAGCAGCCCAGAATTCGACAGCTATGAAAAACTGTTTTTT. It yields the protein CASSPEFDSYEKLFF.

J is TRBJ2-7 and V is TRBV11-3; 8 positions match TRBD1. There are 14 residues in the CDR3. V gave up 3 bases and J gave up 2 bases; unmatched junction bases: 3. Germline V gene sequence: CDR1 SGHNT, CDR2 YENEEA. In DNA form, the CDR3 reads TGTGCCAGCAGCTTCCGACAGGGGCCCTACGAGCAGTACTTC. This translates into CASSFRQGPYEQYF.

This chain's CDR3 is CASSRLQGREQYF. In DNA form, the CDR3 reads TGTGCCAGCAGTCGCCTCCAGGGGCGCGAGCAGTACTTC. The V gene is TRBV6-2 or TRBV6-3, the J gene TRBJ2-7; maybe TRBD1 (6 bases). The V and J ends lost 5 bases and 6 bases respectively, with 14 bases between them. Germline V CDR1 and CDR2: MNHEY, SVGEGT. The CDR3 consists of 13 residues.

This chain uses TRBV7-9 with TRBJ1-2, with TRBD1 matching over 9 bases. Germline V gene data show CDR1 as SEHNR and CDR2 as FQNEAQ (reference sequence). This CDR3 has 14 residues. Trimming took 6 bases from V and 1 from J; bases not matched to a gene: 3. The CDR3 DNA follows: TGTGCCAGCAGGGGACAGGGCGGTAACTATGGCTACACCTTC. Protein: CASRGQGGNYGYTF.

The chain uses TRBV6-5 and TRBJ2-1; 7 positions agree with TRBD2. This CDR3 contains 11 residues. The ends lost 7 bases at V and 9 bases at J; junction bases unmatched: 3. The V gene's germline CDR1 is MNHEY and CDR2 SVGAGI. CDR3 sequence (DNA): TGTGCCAGCATCCGCGGGGGTGAGCAGTTCTTC. It translates to CASIRGGEQFF.

This chain joins TRBV18 and TRBJ1-4; possibly TRBD1 for D (5 bases). V lost 4 bases to trimming and J lost 0 bases, with 9 bases between them. The CDR3 covers 15 residues. Germline-derived CDR1 and CDR2 are KGHSH and LQKENI. CDR3 sequence (DNA): TGTGCCAGCTCACTCGGACACTCAACTAATGAAAAACTGTTTTTT. Residues: CASSLGHSTNEKLFF.